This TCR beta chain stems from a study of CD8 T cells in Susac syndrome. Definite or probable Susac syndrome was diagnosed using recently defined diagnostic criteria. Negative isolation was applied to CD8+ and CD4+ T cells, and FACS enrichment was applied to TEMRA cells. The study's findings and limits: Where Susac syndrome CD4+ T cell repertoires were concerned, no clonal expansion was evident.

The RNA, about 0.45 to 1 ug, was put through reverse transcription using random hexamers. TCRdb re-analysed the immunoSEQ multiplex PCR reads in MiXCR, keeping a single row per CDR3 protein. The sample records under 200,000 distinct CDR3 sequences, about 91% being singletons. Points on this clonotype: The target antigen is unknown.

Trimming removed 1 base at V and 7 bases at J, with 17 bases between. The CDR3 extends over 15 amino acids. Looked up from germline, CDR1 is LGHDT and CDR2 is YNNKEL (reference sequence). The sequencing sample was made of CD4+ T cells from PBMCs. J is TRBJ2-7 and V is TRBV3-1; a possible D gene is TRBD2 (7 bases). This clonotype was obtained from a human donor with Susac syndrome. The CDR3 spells CASSQGAGRRGEQYF. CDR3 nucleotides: TGTGCCAGCAGCCAAGGGGCCGGGAGGAGGGGGGAGCAGTACTTC.